This T cell receptor beta chain was recovered during a study of response to subunit inactivated influenza vaccine. This clonotype was recorded many times. TCRdb reprocessed the RT-PCR reads with MiXCR, giving one entry per CDR3 protein. Of 600,000 to 850,000 distinct CDR3 sequences in the sample, 12% to 15% were seen once. V was clipped by 0 bases and J by 4 bases, with 11 bases between them. Germline CDR1 is ENHRY and CDR2 is SYGVKD. The CDR3 spans 15 residues. Material: PBMCs from blood, obtained about 14 days before vaccination. The chain recombines TRBV10-3 with TRBJ2-3; D call uncertain. The origin of this receptor is a man between 45 and 60 years old who received an inactivated influenza vaccine. The CDR3 bases are TGTGCCATCAGTGAGTCTGGGGAACAACCAGATACGCAGTATTTT. It yields the protein CAISESGEQPDTQYF.